There are many counts of the clone carrying this TCR beta chain. In TCRdb, the RT-PCR reads were re-called with MiXCR into one record per CDR3 protein. The sample holds 550,000 to 750,000 distinct CDR3 sequences; more than 13% are singletons and the top ten take roughly 4%. The CDR3 has 15 residues. Germline CDR1 reads MNHEY; CDR2 reads SVGAGI. The V and J ends lost 2 bases and 8 bases respectively, with 15 bases between them. Sequenced input: memory CD4+ T cells from blood. This TCR derives from a female donor in good health, serving as a healthy control. J is TRBJ1-4 and V is TRBV6-5, with TRBD1 as a possible D gene (6 bases). The CDR3 DNA follows: TGTGCCAGCAGTTACAGGGGGGGGCCAGGGGAAAAACTGTTTTTT. It yields the protein CASSYRGGPGEKLFF.